This T cell receptor beta chain was identified in a study of CD4 T cells in relation to SARS-CoV-2 and coronaviruses. V was clipped by 3 bases and J by 7 bases, with 25 bases between them. Germline values: CDR1 KGHSH, CDR2 LQKENI. The CDR3 is 18 amino acids. With regard to this clone: Antigen specificity is unknown.

Measured with immunoSEQ multiplex PCR; TCRdb has only the in-frame clones, and not every one. The table includes about 40,000 clones, roughly 83% detected once. The sequencing sample was made of naive CD4+ T cells from PBMCs, cultured in vitro. Subset described: naive CD4+ T cells isolated by negative enrichment. This chain joins TRBV18 and TRBJ2-1, with D uncertain. The source is an adult with COVID-19. CDR3: CASSPALGLKVVLNEQFF. The CDR3 region has the DNA TGTGCCAGCTCACCTGCTTTGGGGTTGAAGGTAGTCTTAAATGAGCAGTTCTTC.